This T cell receptor beta chain was identified during a study of cytomegalovirus exposure and HLA in healthy donors. The V gene's germline CDR1 is LGHNA and CDR2 YNFKEQ. CDR3 length equals 15 residues. The V segment lost 1 base and the J segment 6 bases; nucleotides outside the gene matches: 3. Comment on this clone: Its antigen is not identified.

60 Vbeta and 13 Jbeta primers were used in PCR. Clones were read by immunoSEQ multiplex PCR, and TCRdb kept only the in-frame ones, dropping some. The sample carries about 130,000 clones, about 71% recorded once. Regarding the study as a whole: A later analysis linked a missense variant in DCLRE1C to the trimming of TCR beta V and J genes. Some segments of the V type, notably TRBV6-2 and TRBV6-3, were excluded as indistinguishable. Sequencing likely caused a cluster of highly shared sequence variants.

The TCR comes from a woman aged 60-75 years in good health and CMV-seropositive. What was sequenced was PBMCs. This chain joins TRBV4-2 and TRBJ1-6; 7 nucleotides match TRBD1. The CDR3, as DNA: TGTGCCAGCAGCCAAGGGGACAGACCTAATTCACCCCTCCACTTT. It encodes CASSQGDRPNSPLHF.